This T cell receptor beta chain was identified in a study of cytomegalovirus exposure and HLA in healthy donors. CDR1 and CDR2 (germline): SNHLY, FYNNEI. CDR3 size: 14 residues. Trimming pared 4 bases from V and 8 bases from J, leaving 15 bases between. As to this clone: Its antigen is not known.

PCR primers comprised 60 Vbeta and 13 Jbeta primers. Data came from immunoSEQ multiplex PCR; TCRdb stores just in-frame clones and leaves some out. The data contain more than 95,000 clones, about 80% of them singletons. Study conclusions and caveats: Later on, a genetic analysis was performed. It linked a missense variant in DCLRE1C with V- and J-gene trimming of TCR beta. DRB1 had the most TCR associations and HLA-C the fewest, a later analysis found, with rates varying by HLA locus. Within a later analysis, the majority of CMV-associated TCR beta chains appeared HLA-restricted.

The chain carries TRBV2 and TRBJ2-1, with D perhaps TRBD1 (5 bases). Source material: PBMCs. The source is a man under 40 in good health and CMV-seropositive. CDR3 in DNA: TGTGCCAGCAGTGGTCAGGGTCAGCGCGATGAGCAGTTCTTC. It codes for CASSGQGQRDEQFF.